A selection of T cell receptor beta chains follows, all from one sample in a study of CD8 T cell repertoires and HIV-1 epitope variants. Data came from immunoSEQ multiplex PCR; TCRdb stores just in-frame clones and leaves some out. The data contain approximately 4,900 clones, approximately 67% of them singletons. These receptors have no known antigen. Input material: cultured CD8+ T cells derived from PBMCs. These receptors originate from a male donor with HIV. Each CDR3 is given without its conserved first and last residue.

V gene: TRBV4-2; J gene: TRBJ2-7; CDR3 protein: ASSQERTFSYEQY
V gene: TRBV11-2; J gene: TRBJ2-7; CDR3 protein: ASSLFQGTREQY
V gene: TRBV10-1; J gene: TRBJ1-1; CDR3 protein: ASNSKRATEAF
V gene: TRBV7-6; J gene: TRBJ1-3; CDR3 protein: ASSFSSGTAGNTIY
V gene: TRBV4-1; J gene: TRBJ2-2; CDR3 protein: ASSQGLAGGTTGELF
V gene: TRBV6-4; J gene: TRBJ2-1; CDR3 protein: ASSETSGDQDEQF
V gene: TRBV27; J gene: TRBJ1-2; CDR3 protein: ASSLGGQTYGYT
V gene: TRBV27; J gene: TRBJ2-1; CDR3 protein: ASSPDLYNEQF
V gene: TRBV7-8; J gene: TRBJ2-2; CDR3 protein: ASSLDAVGTGELF
V gene: TRBV28; J gene: TRBJ2-5; CDR3 protein: ASSPRLTETQY
V gene: TRBV5-4; J gene: TRBJ1-4; CDR3 protein: ASSLGGAKLF
V gene: TRBV12-5; J gene: TRBJ2-1; CDR3 protein: ASGFGTQYNEQF
V gene: TRBV7-2; J gene: TRBJ2-1; CDR3 protein: ASSPGTSGINEQF
V gene: TRBV11-2; J gene: TRBJ2-5; CDR3 protein: ASSLAGQYQETQY
V gene: TRBV5-5; J gene: TRBJ2-7; CDR3 protein: ASSLGQYLREQY
V gene: TRBV4-3; J gene: TRBJ1-4; CDR3 protein: ASSQDAGTGNEKLF
V gene: TRBV6-1; J gene: TRBJ2-7; CDR3 protein: ASSGGGGYPEQY
V gene: TRBV6-5; J gene: TRBJ2-7; CDR3 protein: ASNRPETYEQY
V gene: TRBV28; J gene: TRBJ1-3; CDR3 protein: ASSLYGSFSGNTIY
V gene: TRBV4-1; J gene: .; CDR3 protein: ASSQGTSGDEQY